This entry concerns a single T cell receptor (beta chain). Its antigen is currently unknown. The sample comes from a study of cytomegalovirus exposure and HLA in healthy donors. PCR involved 60 Vbeta and 13 Jbeta primers. Method: immunoSEQ multiplex PCR; TCRdb's copy keeps in-frame clones and lacks some. The profile shows over 80,000 clones, around 79% of them singletons. Study-level results: For most TCR beta V segments, an earlier analysis put the productive rate at about 90% or about 30% of the time. Most TCR sequences proved rare, with some public TCRs found in many donors. Looking again later, the authors saw that most CMV-associated TCR beta chains seemed HLA-restricted.

The TCR was taken from a female donor in good health and CMV-seronegative. Sequencing input: PBMCs.

CDR3 sequence: CSVHFSPDYNEQFF. The CDR3 DNA reads TGCAGCGTTCATTTTTCGCCAGATTACAATGAGCAGTTCTTC. The chain has TRBV29-1 and TRBJ2-1; no clear D gene. Germline CDR1 and CDR2: SQVTM and ANQGSEA. V dropped 5 bases and J dropped 4 bases, with 15 bases sitting between them. There are 14 residues in the CDR3.